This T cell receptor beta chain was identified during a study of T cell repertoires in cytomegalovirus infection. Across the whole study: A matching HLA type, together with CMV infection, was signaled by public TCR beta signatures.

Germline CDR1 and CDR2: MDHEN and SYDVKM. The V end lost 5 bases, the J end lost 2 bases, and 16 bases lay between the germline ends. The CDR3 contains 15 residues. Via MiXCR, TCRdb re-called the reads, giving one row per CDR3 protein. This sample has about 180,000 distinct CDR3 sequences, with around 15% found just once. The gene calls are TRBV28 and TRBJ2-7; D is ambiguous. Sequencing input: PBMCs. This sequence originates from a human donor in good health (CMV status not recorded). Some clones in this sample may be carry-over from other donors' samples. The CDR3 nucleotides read TGTGCCAGCAGTCCCCCCACAATCCAGGCCTACGAGCAGTACTTC. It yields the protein CASSPPTIQAYEQYF.